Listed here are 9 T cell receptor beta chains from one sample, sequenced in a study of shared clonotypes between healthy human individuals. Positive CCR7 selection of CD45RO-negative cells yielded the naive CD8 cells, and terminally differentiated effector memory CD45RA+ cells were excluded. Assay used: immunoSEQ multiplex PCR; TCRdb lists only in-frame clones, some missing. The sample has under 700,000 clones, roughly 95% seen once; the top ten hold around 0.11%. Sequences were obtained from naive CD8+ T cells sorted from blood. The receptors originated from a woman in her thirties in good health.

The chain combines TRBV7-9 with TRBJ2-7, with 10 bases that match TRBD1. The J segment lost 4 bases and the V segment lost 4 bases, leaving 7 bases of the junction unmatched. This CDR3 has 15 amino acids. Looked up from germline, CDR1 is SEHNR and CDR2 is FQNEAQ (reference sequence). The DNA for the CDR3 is TGTGCCAGCAGCTCAGAAGACAGGGGGCCTTACGAGCAGTACTTC. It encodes CASSSEDRGPYEQYF.

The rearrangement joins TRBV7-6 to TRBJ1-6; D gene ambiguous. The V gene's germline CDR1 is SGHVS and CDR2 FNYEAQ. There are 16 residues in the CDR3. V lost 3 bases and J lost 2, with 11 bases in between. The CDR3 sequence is CASSFDGPAYNSPLHF. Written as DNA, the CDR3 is TGTGCCAGCAGCTTCGACGGTCCTGCCTATAATTCACCCCTCCACTTT.

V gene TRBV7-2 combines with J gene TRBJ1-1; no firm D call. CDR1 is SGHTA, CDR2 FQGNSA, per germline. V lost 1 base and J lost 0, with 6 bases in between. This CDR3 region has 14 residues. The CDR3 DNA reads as TGTGCCAGCAGCTTAGGGGTTATGAACACTGAAGCTTTCTTT. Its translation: CASSLGVMNTEAFF.

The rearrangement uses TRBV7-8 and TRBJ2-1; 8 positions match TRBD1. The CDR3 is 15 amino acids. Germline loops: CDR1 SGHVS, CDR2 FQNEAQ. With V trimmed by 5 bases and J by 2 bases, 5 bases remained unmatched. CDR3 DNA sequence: TGTGCCAGCAGCCAGGACAGGGAGACCTACAATGAGCAGTTCTTC. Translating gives CASSQDRETYNEQFF. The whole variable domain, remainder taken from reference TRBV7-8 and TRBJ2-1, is GAGVSQSPRYKVAKRGQDVALRCDPISGHVSLFWYQQALGQGPEFLTYFQNEAQLDKSGLPSDRFFAERPEGSVSTLKIQRTQQEDSAVYLCASSQDRETYNEQFFGPGTRLTVL.

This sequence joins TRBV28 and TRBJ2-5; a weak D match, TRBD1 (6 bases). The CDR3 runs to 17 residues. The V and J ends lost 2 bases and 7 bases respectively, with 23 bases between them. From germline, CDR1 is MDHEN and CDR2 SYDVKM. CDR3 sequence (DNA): TGTGCCAGCAGTTTAAGTACTTCGGGACACCCAGAATGGACCCAGTACTTC. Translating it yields CASSLSTSGHPEWTQYF.

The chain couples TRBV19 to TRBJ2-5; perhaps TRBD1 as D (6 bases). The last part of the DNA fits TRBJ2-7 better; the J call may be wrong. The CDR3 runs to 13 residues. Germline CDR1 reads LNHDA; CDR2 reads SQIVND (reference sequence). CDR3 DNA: TGTGCCAGTAGTATTACAGGGCTCTACGAGCAGTACTTC. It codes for CASSITGLYEQYF.

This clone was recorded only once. The CDR3 DNA is TGCAGCGTTGATCTAGCGGGGGGTTACAATGAGCAGTTCTTC. Amino acid sequence: CSVDLAGGYNEQFF. The J gene is TRBJ2-1, the V gene TRBV29-1, with TRBD2 identical over 11 bases. V gave up 3 bases and J gave up 4 bases; unmatched junction bases: 2. Germline V gene sequence: CDR1 SQVTM, CDR2 ANQGSEA. The CDR3 loop spans 14 amino acids.

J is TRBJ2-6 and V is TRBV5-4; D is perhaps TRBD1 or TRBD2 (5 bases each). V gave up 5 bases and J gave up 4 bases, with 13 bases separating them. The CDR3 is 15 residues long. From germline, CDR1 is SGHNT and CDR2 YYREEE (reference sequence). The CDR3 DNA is TGTGCCAGCAGTAGTCGGGGCTCCGGGGCCAACGTCCTGACTTTC. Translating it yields CASSSRGSGANVLTF.

The CDR3: CASSLDARGSEQYF. CDR3 DNA: TGTGCCAGCAGCTTAGATGCCAGGGGGTCCGAGCAGTACTTC. The chain joins TRBV13 to TRBJ2-7; 7 bases align to TRBD1. Germline lookup yields CDR1 PRHDT and CDR2 FYEKMQ (reference sequence). This CDR3 comprises 14 residues. Trimming cost V 1 base and J 6 bases; bases outside gene matches: 6.